These T cell receptor beta chains were read from a single sample in a study of Ad26.COV2.S vaccination and SARS-CoV-2 variants. Libraries were prepared by immunoSEQ multiplex PCR; TCRdb keeps only in-frame clonotypes and omits some of them. The repertoire holds hundreds of thousands of clones, with roughly 90% as singletons. This specimen was peripheral blood, taken in a trial of Ad26.COV2.S vaccine versus placebo. These receptors all come from a person aged 18-60 years who received the Ad26.COV2.S COVID-19 vaccine or a placebo. Both conserved end residues are part of each CDR3. D genes are given only for firm matches. Part of the rows lack a size; the others show once, few, many or a class for expanded clones.

TRBV11-3	TRBJ2-7	TRBD1	NA	TGTGCCAGCAGCTCCTCCGGGACAGGGGATCAAGAGCAGTACTTC	CASSSSGTGDQEQYF
TRBV3-1/TRBV3-2	TRBJ2-7	TRBD1	NA	TGTGCCAGCAGCCACGGGACAGGTTCCTACGAGCAGTACTTC	CASSHGTGSYEQYF
TRBV5-4	TRBJ1-1	NA	once	TGTGCCAGCAGCCCGGGGGGGCAAGGGCCCCGGCGGGACACTGAAGCTTTCTTT	CASSPGGQGPRRDTEAFF
TRBV29-1	TRBJ2-3	NA	once	TGCAGCGTTGTTCCGTACCGAGGGACTAGCACAGATACGCAGTATTTT	CSVVPYRGTSTDTQYF
TRBV30	TRBJ1-3	TRBD1	once	TGTGCCTCGACAGGGGAAGCTGGAAACACCATATATTTT	CASTGEAGNTIYF
TRBV15	TRBJ2-7	NA	NA	TGTGCCACCAGCAAAAATACAGGGATTGGTGACGAGCAGTACTTC	CATSKNTGIGDEQYF
TRBV3-1/TRBV3-2	TRBJ2-7	TRBD1	NA	TGTGCCAGCAGCCTTGGGACAGCTTCGTCCTACGAGCAGTACTTC	CASSLGTASSYEQYF
TRBV5-1	TRBJ2-3	NA	NA	TGCGCCAGCAGCCCTATTGAGGGCACAGATACGCAGTATTTT	CASSPIEGTDTQYF
TRBV18	TRBJ2-7	NA	NA	TGTGCCAGCTCACTTTCTCCCTCTTACGAGCAGTACTTC	CASSLSPSYEQYF
TRBV5-6	TRBJ2-5	NA	NA	TGTGCCAGCAGCAAGTTGACTAGTGGGGGTAGAGAGACCCAGTACTTC	CASSKLTSGGRETQYF
TRBV2	TRBJ1-1	NA	NA	TGTGCCAGCAGCGCTAGGCGGGGCGCAGGGAACACTGAAGCTTTCTTT	CASSARRGAGNTEAFF
TRBV28	TRBJ2-3	TRBD2	few	TGTGCCAGCAGTCCGCCGGCTAGCGGGGGAGTGACAGATACGCAGTATTTT	CASSPPASGGVTDTQYF
TRBV3-1/TRBV3-2	TRBJ2-1	TRBD2	NA	TGTGCCAGCAGCCAAGAAAATCGCGGGACTAGCTTCAATGAGCAGTTCTTC	CASSQENRGTSFNEQFF
TRBV7-2	TRBJ1-1	NA	NA	TGTGCCAGCAGCTTAGGGATGAACACTGAAGCTTTCTTT	CASSLGMNTEAFF
TRBV3-1/TRBV3-2	TRBJ2-7	NA	NA	TGTGCCAGCAGCCAAGCGGGGAGTACCCACGAGCAGTACTTC	CASSQAGSTHEQYF
TRBV25-1	TRBJ1-2	NA	NA	TGTGCCAGCAGGGAATCAGGTGGTAACTATGGCTACACCTTC	CASRESGGNYGYTF
TRBV4-3	TRBJ2-2	NA	NA	TGCGCCAGCGGCCGACAGGGAGGGTCCGGGGAGCTGTTTTTT	CASGRQGGSGELFF
TRBV7-3	TRBJ2-1	TRBD1	NA	TGTGCCAGCAGCTTAACGGCTGGGACAGGGTATGAGCAGTTCTTC	CASSLTAGTGYEQFF
TRBV5-1	TRBJ2-1	TRBD2	NA	TGCGCCAGCAGCTTAGGGTTAGCGGGAGTCGATGAGCAGTTCTTC	CASSLGLAGVDEQFF
TRBV4-2	TRBJ2-7	NA	NA	TGTGCCAGCAGCCAAGATGCGCCAGGGATCTACGAGCAGTACTTC	CASSQDAPGIYEQYF
TRBV6-1	TRBJ1-2	NA	NA	TGTGCCAGCAGTGAGGCCAGGGACTATGGCTACACCTTC	CASSEARDYGYTF
TRBV5-1	TRBJ2-3	NA	NA	TGCGCCAGCAGCTTGGCCATCCGAGAGACTGATACGCAGTATTTT	CASSLAIRETDTQYF
TRBV18	TRBJ2-7	TRBD1	NA	TGTGCCAGCTCACCTTATGGGGCTGCTGGGACAGGGACCTACGAGCAGTACTTC	CASSPYGAAGTGTYEQYF
TRBV9	TRBJ1-2	NA	NA	TGTGCCAGCAGCGTAGATTGGGGGAACTATGGCTACACCTTC	CASSVDWGNYGYTF
TRBV7-8	TRBJ2-4	NA	NA	TGTGCCAGCAGCGCGAGGCCAGGTTGGGACATTCAGTACTTC	CASSARPGWDIQYF
TRBV12-3/TRBV12-4	TRBJ1-2	NA	NA	TGTGCCAGCAGTTTAGTCAGGGAGGATGGCTACACCTTC	CASSLVREDGYTF
TRBV10-3	TRBJ2-2	NA	NA	TGTGCCATCAGTGGGACCACCGCCCCGTTTGCCGGGGAGCTGTTTTTT	CAISGTTAPFAGELFF
TRBV5-1	TRBJ2-3	NA	NA	TGCGCCAGCAGCTTGGGGCGACAGGGAGGAACAGATACGCAGTATTTT	CASSLGRQGGTDTQYF
TRBV5-6	TRBJ1-1	NA	NA	TGTGCCAGCAGCTGGGACGGTGAAATAATGTCGAACACTGAAGCTTTCTTT	CASSWDGEIMSNTEAFF
TRBV3-1/TRBV3-2	TRBJ2-7	NA	NA	TGTGCCAGCAGCCAAGATTGGACAGAGAAGTACTTC	CASSQDWTEKYF
TRBV25-1	TRBJ2-7	NA	NA	TGTGCCAGCAGTGTCAGGGTCGGCTACGAGCAGTACTTC	CASSVRVGYEQYF
TRBV30	TRBJ1-1	TRBD1	NA	TGTGCCTATCACCGGGACAGAAACACTGAAGCTTTCTTT	CAYHRDRNTEAFF
TRBV5-4	TRBJ1-1	NA	once	TGTGCCAGCAGCCGCTCCATGAACACTGAAGCTTTCTTT	CASSRSMNTEAFF
TRBV3-1/TRBV3-2	TRBJ1-2	TRBD1	NA	TGTGCCAGCAGCGGCCGGGACAGGGTCGATGGCTACACCTTC	CASSGRDRVDGYTF
TRBV11-3	TRBJ2-1	NA	NA	TGTGCCAGCAGCAAAGACTCCAGCTCCTACAATGAGCAGTTCTTC	CASSKDSSSYNEQFF
TRBV6-5	TRBJ2-3	TRBD1	NA	TGTGCCAGCAGTTACAGACAGGGGGCAAACACAGATACGCAGTATTTT	CASSYRQGANTDTQYF
TRBV7-9	TRBJ2-3	NA	NA	TGTGCCAGCAGCTTAGTGGGGGTAGATACGCAGTATTTT	CASSLVGVDTQYF
TRBV2	TRBJ1-1	NA	NA	TGTGCCAGCTCGAAGCCGAACACTGAAGCTTTCTTT	CASSKPNTEAFF